A selection of T cell receptor beta chains follows, all from one sample in a study of cytomegalovirus exposure and HLA in healthy donors. Repertoires were generated with immunoSEQ multiplex PCR, while TCRdb's copy carries only in-frame clones and drops some. Of about 210,000 clones in the sample, roughly 80% were seen once. The sample taken for sequencing was PBMCs. Every receptor here comes from a man younger than 40 in good health and CMV-seronegative. Each CDR3 is given with its conserved first and last residue. A D gene is named only where the DNA matches it firmly. Rows give clone size only sometimes, using once, few, many, or a class for an expanded clone.

d_gene | j_gene | abundance | v_gene | CDR3nt | CDR3aa
TRBD1 | TRBJ1-1 | few | TRBV5-1 | TGCGCCAGCAGCATGGGGCTGGGACAGGGGGCAGGGGAAGCTTTCTTT | CASSMGLGQGAGEAFF
TRBD1 | TRBJ2-7 | NA | TRBV28 | TGTGCCAGCTACGGGACAGGGTATACCTACGAGCAGTACTTC | CASYGTGYTYEQYF
TRBD2 | TRBJ2-6 | NA | TRBV2 | TGTGCCATTACCGGGACTACTTTTTCTAGGGCCAACGTCCTGACTTTC | CAITGTTFSRANVLTF
TRBD1 | TRBJ1-1 | NA | TRBV6-1 | TGTGCCAGCAGTGCCGGGACAGGGGGCCCTGAAGCTTTCTTT | CASSAGTGGPEAFF
NA | TRBJ1-2 | NA | TRBV28 | TGTGCCAGCAGCCCCGGCGGCCTTAACTATGGCTACACCTTC | CASSPGGLNYGYTF
TRBD1 | TRBJ1-4 | NA | TRBV28 | TGTGCCAGCAGAAACCCACAGGGGGCGATCGAAAAACTGTTTTTT | CASRNPQGAIEKLFF
TRBD1 | TRBJ2-1 | NA | TRBV4-3 | TGCGCCAGCAGCCAGGACAGGTTCCTAACCAATGAGCAGTTCTTC | CASSQDRFLTNEQFF
NA | TRBJ1-3 | NA | TRBV27 | TGTGCCAGCAGTTTAGGACTAGGAAACACCATATATTTT | CASSLGLGNTIYF
TRBD2 | TRBJ2-5 | NA | TRBV13 | TGTGCCAGCAGCACGCTGGGACTAGGGGAGACCCAGTACTTC | CASSTLGLGETQYF
TRBD1 | TRBJ1-5 | NA | TRBV4-1 | TGCGCCAGCAGCCACCGTTCAGGACAGGGTGATCACAATCAGCCCCAGCATTTT | CASSHRSGQGDHNQPQHF
NA | TRBJ1-2 | NA | TRBV11-2 | TGTGCCAGCAGCTTAAGCCTAGCTAACTATGGCTACACCTTC | CASSLSLANYGYTF
NA | TRBJ2-7 | NA | TRBV11-2 | TGTGCCAGCAGCTTCCAGCCAGGAACCTACGAGCAGTACTTC | CASSFQPGTYEQYF
TRBD1 | TRBJ1-6 | NA | TRBV5-1 | TGCGCCAGCAGCTTGGAAGGACAGGGATTCTATAATTCACCCCTCCACTTT | CASSLEGQGFYNSPLHF
NA | TRBJ1-1 | NA | TRBV6-5 | TGTGCCAGCAGTTACGGTACCCCGAGGGTTAACACTGAAGCTTTCTTT | CASSYGTPRVNTEAFF
NA | TRBJ1-5 | NA | TRBV19 | TGTGCCAGTAGTATAGTGGGCAGTGAGAGGCATTTT | CASSIVGSERHF
TRBD2 | TRBJ2-5 | NA | TRBV2 | TGTGCCAGCCGATCTAGCGGGGGGAACCAAGAGACCCAGTACTTC | CASRSSGGNQETQYF
TRBD1 | TRBJ1-5 | once | TRBV27 | TGTGCCAGCAGTCCCACGACAGGGGCCCGAAATCAGCCCCAGCATTTT | CASSPTTGARNQPQHF
TRBD2 | TRBJ2-1 | NA | TRBV9 | TGTGCCAGCAGCGTTGCCTTTAGCGGGGTCTCCTACAATGAGCAGTTCTTC | CASSVAFSGVSYNEQFF
TRBD1 | TRBJ2-7 | NA | TRBV5-1 | TGCGCCAGCAGCCTACAGGGGAACGAGCAGTACTTC | CASSLQGNEQYF
TRBD1 | TRBJ2-3 | NA | TRBV6-4 | TGTGCCAGCAGTGTACAGGGGCCAGGGGGCACAGATACGCAGTATTTT | CASSVQGPGGTDTQYF
NA | TRBJ1-2 | NA | TRBV2 | TGTGCCAGCAGTGGATTGAGCGGGGGTCCGAACCCTAACTATGGCTACACCTTC | CASSGLSGGPNPNYGYTF
NA | TRBJ2-3 | NA | TRBV7-2 | TGTGCCAGCAGCTTAGATTCCAGGTCTACGGATACGCAGTATTTT | CASSLDSRSTDTQYF
TRBD1 | TRBJ2-7 | NA | TRBV6-6 | TGTGCCAGCAGGTCCAGGGGACAGGGGTCCTACGAGCAGTACTTC | CASRSRGQGSYEQYF
TRBD1 | TRBJ1-1 | NA | TRBV28 | TGTGCCAGCAGTTTATATTTTCCAGGGGGACTGAACACTGAAGCTTTCTTT | CASSLYFPGGLNTEAFF
NA | TRBJ1-2 | NA | TRBV28 | TGTGCCAGCAGTTTAAAAGGGGGAGGCTACACCTTC | CASSLKGGGYTF
NA | TRBJ2-7 | NA | TRBV5-6 | TGTGCCAGCAGCACTACCCAGGGCGAGCAGTACTTC | CASSTTQGEQYF
NA | TRBJ1-2 | NA | TRBV9 | TGTGCCAGCAGCGCTGGATCGCTTTTTACAGGTGGCTACACCTTC | CASSAGSLFTGGYTF
NA | TRBJ2-7 | NA | TRBV7-8 | TGTGCCAGCAGCTTATCGGTCTCTGAGCAGTACTTC | CASSLSVSEQYF
NA | TRBJ2-7 | few | TRBV13 | TGTGCCAGCAGCTTACTATCGAATGACGAGCAGTACTTC | CASSLLSNDEQYF
NA | TRBJ2-7 | NA | TRBV7-9 | TGTGCCAGCAGCCGACAGGAGTCCTACGAGCAGTACTTC | CASSRQESYEQYF
NA | TRBJ1-1 | NA | TRBV19 | TGTGCCAGCGCATGGGGCGCTGAAGCTTTCTTT | CASAWGAEAFF
TRBD2 | TRBJ2-2 | NA | TRBV4-3 | TGCGCCAGCAGCCTCGGACTAGCGGGGGGTCTCACCGGGGAGCTGTTTTTT | CASSLGLAGGLTGELFF
NA | TRBJ1-5 | NA | TRBV6-6 | TGTGCCAGCAGTTTCAAGACGGGGTATAGCAATCAGCCCCAGCATTTT | CASSFKTGYSNQPQHF
NA | TRBJ1-6 | once | TRBV9 | TGTGCCAGCAGCGTAGTAGGACTCGATTCACCCCTCCACTTT | CASSVVGLDSPLHF
TRBD1 | TRBJ2-7 | NA | TRBV18 | TGTGCCAGCTCACCAACAGGGGAGTACGAGCAGTACTTC | CASSPTGEYEQYF
NA | TRBJ1-3 | NA | TRBV5-1 | TGCGCCAGCAGCTTGCTAGGGAGCTCTGGAAACACCATATATTTT | CASSLLGSSGNTIYF
NA | TRBJ2-2 | NA | TRBV7-2 | TGTGCCAGCAGCTTAAGATTAGCCGCCGGGGAGCTGTTTTTT | CASSLRLAAGELFF